The 10 T cell receptor beta chains below come from one sample, sequenced in a study of T cell repertoires in cytomegalovirus infection. MiXCR, applied by TCRdb to the reads, yields one record per CDR3 protein. The sample gives around 440,000 distinct CDR3 sequences, approximately 10% of which show up once; roughly 10% is in the top ten. Sequenced input: PBMCs. These receptor sequences come from a human donor in good health (CMV status not recorded). Some clones in this sample may be carry-over from other donors' samples.

The chain carries TRBV5-4 and TRBJ1-3; D not resolved. The germline V gene has CDR1 SGHNT and CDR2 YYREEE (reference sequence). Trimming removed 3 bases at V and 0 bases at J, with 7 bases between. The CDR3 has 14 residues. The CDR3 region has the DNA TGTGCCAGCAGCTCTTCTCGCTCTGGAAACACCATATATTTT. It translates to CASSSSRSGNTIYF.

There are many counts of this clonotype. The chain employs TRBV7-6 and TRBJ2-1, with a weak D call TRBD1 (5 bases). In germline, CDR1 is SGHVS, CDR2 FNYEAQ. The CDR3 runs to 12 residues. The V and J ends lost 5 bases and 7 bases respectively, with 9 bases between them. CDR3 sequence reads: CASSTGYNEQFF. The CDR3 region has the DNA TGTGCCAGCAGCACAGGCTATAATGAGCAGTTCTTC.

This clonotype was seen at least ten times. This chain connects TRBV7-4 to TRBJ1-4; D is unclear. The CDR3 is made up of 14 amino acids. The V gene's germline CDR1 is SGHVT and CDR2 SQSDAQ. Trimming took 5 bases from V and 0 from J, leaving 7 bases between them. In DNA, the CDR3 is TGTGCCAGCAGCCTAGAAGCAACTAATGAAAAACTGTTTTTT. This gives the protein CASSLEATNEKLFF.

The rearrangement links TRBV6-1 to TRBJ1-5; TRBD1 matches at 11 bases. This CDR3 has 14 residues. V was pared by 6 bases and J by 7 bases, with 5 bases of the junction left unmatched. The germline CDR1 and CDR2 sequences are MNHNS and SASEGT. In DNA, the CDR3 is TGTGCCAGCAGCGGGGACAGGGGGAGGCAGCCCCAGCATTTT. Its translation is CASSGDRGRQPQHF.

This clonotype was seen a handful of times. The rearrangement links TRBV19 to TRBJ1-6; no clear D. The CDR3 has 13 residues. The V and J ends lost 6 bases and 4 bases respectively, with 7 bases between them. Germline V gene data show CDR1 as LNHDA and CDR2 as SQIVND (reference sequence). The DNA of the CDR3 is TGTGCCAGTAGGTACAGTTATAATTCACCCCTCCACTTT. It specifies CASRYSYNSPLHF.

The genes are TRBV5-1 and TRBJ2-5; 11 bases are a match to TRBD2. V gave up 3 bases and J gave up 1 base; unmatched junction bases: 5. CDR3 size: 16 residues. The germline CDR1 and CDR2 sequences are SGHRS and YFSETQ. The DNA of the CDR3 is TGCGCCAGCAGCTATGGACTAGCGGGCAGCCAAGAGACCCAGTACTTC. Translating gives CASSYGLAGSQETQYF.

The genes are TRBV27 and TRBJ1-3, with a possible D match to TRBD1 (5 bases). The ends were cut back, 6 bases at V and 2 bases at J, with 17 bases in the middle. The CDR3 is made up of 16 amino acids. The germline CDR1 and CDR2 sequences are MNHEY and SMNVEV (reference sequence). CDR3 loop: CASRSLGGKTGNTIYF. As DNA, the CDR3 is TGTGCCAGCAGATCCCTTGGGGGGAAAACTGGAAACACCATATATTTT.

This clonotype was seen only a few times. The chain links TRBV24-1 to TRBJ2-3; D gene uncertain. Germline V CDR1 and CDR2: KGHDR, SFDVKD. V was pared by 3 bases and J by 8 bases, with 14 bases between. The length of the CDR3 is 14 residues. CDR3 coding DNA: TGTGCCACCAGTGATGTTGGTGGTCTCCCTACGCAGTATTTT. It yields the protein CATSDVGGLPTQYF.

This clonotype was seen many times. This rearrangement joins TRBV7-6 to TRBJ2-7; TRBD2 matches 8 bases. The CDR3 runs 13 residues. V lost 4 bases, J lost 9 bases, and 8 bases stayed unmatched. Germline CDR1 and CDR2: SGHVS and FNYEAQ. As DNA, the CDR3 is TGTGCCAGCAGCTCGCTCCTGACTAGCGTGCAGTACTTC. This codes for CASSSLLTSVQYF.

This clonotype has more than one count but fewer than ten. The rearrangement uses TRBV3-1 and TRBJ2-2; D unresolved. The CDR3 loop spans 15 amino acids. Looked up from germline, CDR1 is LGHDT and CDR2 is YNNKEL (reference sequence). V dropped 4 bases and J dropped 8 bases, with 17 bases sitting between them. Here the CDR3 DNA reads TGTGCCAGCAGCCTCTCACCTAGTGTAGAGGGGGAGCTGTTTTTT. This sequence encodes CASSLSPSVEGELFF.